This T cell receptor (beta chain) was sequenced for a study of cytomegalovirus exposure and HLA in healthy donors. With 60 Vbeta and 13 Jbeta primers, the PCR was carried out. TCRdb's copy holds only in-frame clones and misses some; the assay was immunoSEQ multiplex PCR. The table records about 140,000 clones, approximately 84% of them present only once. V was shortened by 11 bases and J by 5 bases, with 21 bases between the two germline ends. The CDR3 is 14 amino acids. The V gene's germline CDR1 is MNHNS and CDR2 SASEGT. This TCR derives from a man in his thirties or forties in good health and CMV-seropositive. What was sequenced was PBMCs. The rearrangement joins TRBV6-1 to TRBJ2-5; D might be TRBD2 (7 bases). CDR3 coding DNA: TGTGCCGGCAAAAAGGGGGGGGCCGAGGAGACCCAGTACTTC. Amino acid sequence: CAGKKGGAEETQYF.